These 10 T cell receptor beta chains originate from one sample sequenced in a study of cytomegalovirus exposure and HLA in healthy donors. Vbeta (60) and Jbeta (13) primers were used in the PCR. Sequencing used immunoSEQ multiplex PCR; TCRdb keeps in-frame clones, though not all of them. Of around 150,000 clones in the sample, roughly three quarters were seen once. Sequenced: PBMCs. These receptors were obtained from a man aged 35 to 55 in good health and CMV-seronegative.

The chain combines TRBV2 with TRBJ2-5, with 12 nucleotides matching TRBD2. The CDR3 is 15 residues long. The V gene's germline CDR1 is SNHLY and CDR2 FYNNEI. Trimming removed 7 bases from V and 3 bases from J; junction bases left unmatched: 6. The CDR3 reads CASTKTSGGEETQYF. The CDR3 coding sequence is TGTGCCAGCACCAAGACTAGCGGGGGTGAAGAGACCCAGTACTTC.

The V call is TRBV4-2, the J call TRBJ2-2; no reliable D call. The CDR3 loop spans 13 amino acids. The germline CDR1 and CDR2 sequences are LGHNA and YNFKEQ. V lost 1 base, J lost 6 bases, and 6 bases lay in between. The CDR3 sequence is CASSQGLAGELFF. DNA of the CDR3: TGTGCCAGCAGCCAAGGCTTAGCCGGGGAGCTGTTTTTT.

A single count supports this clone. V gene TRBV18 combines with J gene TRBJ1-5; D is unclear. The CDR3 contains 15 residues. Germline V gene lookup returns CDR1 KGHSH and CDR2 LQKENI. V shed 2 bases and J shed 2 bases, with 10 bases lying between them. CDR3 in DNA: TGTGCCAGCTCACCAGACCAGGTGGGCAATCAGCCCCAGCATTTT. Protein sequence: CASSPDQVGNQPQHF.

The rearrangement links TRBV5-5 to TRBJ1-1, with 9 nucleotides matching TRBD1. Germline CDR1 is SGHKS and CDR2 is YYEKEE (reference sequence). This CDR3 is 16 amino acids long. The trim removed 0 bases at V and 5 bases at J, leaving 8 bases unmatched. CDR3 DNA sequence: TGTGCCAGCAGCTTGGGGGTGGGACAGGGCGAGACTGAAGCTTTCTTT. Residues: CASSLGVGQGETEAFF.

The chain is built from TRBV6-5 and TRBJ2-3; 13 positions match TRBD2. Per germline, CDR1 MNHEY and CDR2 SVGAGI. J was trimmed by 9 bases and V by 0 bases; bases with no gene match: 6. This CDR3 has 16 amino acids. CDR3 DNA: TGTGCCAGCAGTTACTCGTCGACTAGCGGGAGGCGGACGCAGTATTTT. Its protein product is CASSYSSTSGRRTQYF.

CDR3 sequence (DNA): TGTGCCAGTAGTAAACTGGTGATTAGCAATCAGCCCCAGCATTTT. It codes for CASSKLVISNQPQHF. The rearrangement joins TRBV19 to TRBJ1-5; no firm D call. Germline CDR1 LNHDA, CDR2 SQIVND (reference sequence). Trimming took off 4 bases at V and 0 bases at J, with 10 bases between the two ends. The CDR3 extends over 15 amino acids. Combining the CDR3 with reference TRBV19 and TRBJ1-5 gives the whole variable domain DGGITQSPKYLFRKEGQNVTLSCEQNLNHDAMYWYRQDPGQGLRLIYYSQIVNDFQKGDIAEGYSVSREKKESFPLTVTSAQKNPTAFYLCASSKLVISNQPQHFGDGTRLSIL.

There are a few counts of this clone. The chain has TRBV7-9 and TRBJ2-5; D is possibly TRBD1 (6 bases). The CDR3 totals 14 residues. Per the germline V gene, CDR1 is SEHNR and CDR2 is FQNEAQ (reference sequence). V was clipped by 7 bases and J by 1 base, with 13 bases between them. The CDR3 bases are TGTGCCAGCAAGCCGACAGGACTCCAAGAGACCCAGTACTTC. Translation gives CASKPTGLQETQYF.

The V and J genes are TRBV30 and TRBJ1-2; 8 bases are a match to TRBD1. Germline assignment: CDR1 GTSNPN and CDR2 SVGIG (reference sequence). CDR3 length: 16 residues. V dropped 3 bases and J dropped 4; count of bases not matched to a gene: 13. The CDR3 loop reads CAWSRTGSRLVYGYTF. Written as DNA, the CDR3 is TGTGCCTGGAGCAGGACAGGGTCACGGCTGGTCTATGGCTACACCTTC.

V is TRBV7-9 and J is TRBJ1-2; perhaps TRBD1 as D (6 bases). CDR1 and CDR2 from the germline V gene are SEHNR and FQNEAQ (reference sequence). Deletions cut 5 bases from V and 2 bases from J, with 15 bases between. The CDR3 has 15 amino acids. CDR3 sequence (DNA): TGTGCCAGCAGCCAGGGAGGGGGGCACAACTATGGCTACACCTTC. Translating it yields CASSQGGGHNYGYTF.

V is TRBV28 and J is TRBJ2-1; 7 bases agree with TRBD2. Germline V lookup: CDR1 MDHEN, CDR2 SYDVKM. V trimming: 7 bases; J trimming: 6 bases; junction bases outside the gene matches: 12. This CDR3 is 15 amino acids long. CDR3: CASTPGGTAVNEQFF. Written as DNA, the CDR3 is TGTGCCAGCACGCCCGGGGGGACGGCAGTCAATGAGCAGTTCTTC.